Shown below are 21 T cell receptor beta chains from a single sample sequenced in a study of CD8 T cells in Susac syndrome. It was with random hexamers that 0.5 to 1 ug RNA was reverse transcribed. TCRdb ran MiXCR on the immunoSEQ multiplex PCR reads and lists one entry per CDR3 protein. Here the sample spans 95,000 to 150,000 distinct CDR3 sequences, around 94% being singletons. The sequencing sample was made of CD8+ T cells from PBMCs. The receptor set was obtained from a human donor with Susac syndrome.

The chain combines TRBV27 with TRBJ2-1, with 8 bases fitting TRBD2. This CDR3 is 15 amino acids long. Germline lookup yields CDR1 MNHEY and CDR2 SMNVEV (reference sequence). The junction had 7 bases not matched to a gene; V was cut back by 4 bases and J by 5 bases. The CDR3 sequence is CASSSLRGANNEQFF. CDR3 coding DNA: TGTGCCAGCAGTTCTTTGCGGGGGGCAAACAATGAGCAGTTCTTC.

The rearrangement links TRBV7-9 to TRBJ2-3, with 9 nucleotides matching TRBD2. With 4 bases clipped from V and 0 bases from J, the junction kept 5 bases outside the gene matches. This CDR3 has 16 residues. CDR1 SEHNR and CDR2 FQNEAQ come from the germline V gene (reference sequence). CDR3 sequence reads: CASSYGRGGSTDTQYF. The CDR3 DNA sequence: TGTGCCAGCAGCTACGGGCGGGGGGGTAGCACAGATACGCAGTATTTT. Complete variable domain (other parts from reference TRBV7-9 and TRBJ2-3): DTGVSQNPRHKITKRGQNVTFRCDPISEHNRLYWYRQTLGQGPEFLTYFQNEAQLEKSRLLSDRFSAERPKGSFSTLEIQRTEQGDSAMYLCASSYGRGGSTDTQYFGPGTRLTVL.

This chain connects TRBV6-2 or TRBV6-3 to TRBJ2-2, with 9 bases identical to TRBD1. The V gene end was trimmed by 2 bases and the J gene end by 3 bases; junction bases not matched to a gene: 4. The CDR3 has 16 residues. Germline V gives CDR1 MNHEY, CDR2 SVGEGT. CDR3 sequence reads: CASSYDRGIDTGELFF. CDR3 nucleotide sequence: TGTGCCAGCAGTTACGACAGGGGGATAGACACCGGGGAGCTGTTTTTT.

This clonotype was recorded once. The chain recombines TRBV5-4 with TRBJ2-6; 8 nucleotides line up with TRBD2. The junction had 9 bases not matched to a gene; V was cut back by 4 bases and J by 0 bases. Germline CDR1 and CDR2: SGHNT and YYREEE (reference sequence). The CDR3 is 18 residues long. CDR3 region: CASSGGGGIHSGANVLTF. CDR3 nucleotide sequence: TGTGCCAGCAGCGGGGGCGGGGGGATCCACTCTGGGGCCAACGTCCTGACTTTC.

The CDR3, as DNA: TGCAGCGTTTTCTACAGGGCGGGCTACACCTTC. Its translation: CSVFYRAGYTF. The chain recombines TRBV29-1 with TRBJ1-2; tentative D call: TRBD1 (6 bases). CDR3 length: 11 amino acids. In germline, CDR1 is SQVTM, CDR2 ANQGSEA. V was clipped by 5 bases and J by 8 bases, with 12 bases between them.

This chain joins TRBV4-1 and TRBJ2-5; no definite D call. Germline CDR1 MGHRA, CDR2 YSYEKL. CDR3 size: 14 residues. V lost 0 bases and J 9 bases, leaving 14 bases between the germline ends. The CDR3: CASSQDLGVSAQYF. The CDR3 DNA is TGCGCCAGCAGCCAAGATCTCGGCGTGTCGGCCCAGTACTTC.

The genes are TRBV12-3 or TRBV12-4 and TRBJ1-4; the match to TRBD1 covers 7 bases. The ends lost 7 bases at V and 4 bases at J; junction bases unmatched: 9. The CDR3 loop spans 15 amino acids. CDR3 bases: TGTGCCAGCACCCTGGGGCAGGGGGATAATGAAAAACTGTTTTTT. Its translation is CASTLGQGDNEKLFF.

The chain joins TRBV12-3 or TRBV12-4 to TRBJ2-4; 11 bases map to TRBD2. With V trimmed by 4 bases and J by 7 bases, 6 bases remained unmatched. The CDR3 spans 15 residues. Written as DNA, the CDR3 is TGTGCCAGCAGTTCGTCTAGCGGGGGGCGGAACATTCAGTACTTC. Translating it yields CASSSSSGGRNIQYF.

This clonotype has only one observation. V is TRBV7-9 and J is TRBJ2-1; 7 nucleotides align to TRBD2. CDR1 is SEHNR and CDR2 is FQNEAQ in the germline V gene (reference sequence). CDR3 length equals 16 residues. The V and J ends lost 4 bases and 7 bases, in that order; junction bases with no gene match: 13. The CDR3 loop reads CASSCQLAFVVNEQFF. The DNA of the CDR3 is TGTGCCAGCAGCTGCCAACTAGCGTTTGTGGTTAATGAGCAGTTCTTC.

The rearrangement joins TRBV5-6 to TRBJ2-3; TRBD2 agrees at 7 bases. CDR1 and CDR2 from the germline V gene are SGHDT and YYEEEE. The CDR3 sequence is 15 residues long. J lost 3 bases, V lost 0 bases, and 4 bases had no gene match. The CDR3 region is CASSLGGGATDTQYF. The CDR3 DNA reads TGTGCCAGCAGCTTGGGCGGGGGTGCGACAGATACGCAGTATTTT.

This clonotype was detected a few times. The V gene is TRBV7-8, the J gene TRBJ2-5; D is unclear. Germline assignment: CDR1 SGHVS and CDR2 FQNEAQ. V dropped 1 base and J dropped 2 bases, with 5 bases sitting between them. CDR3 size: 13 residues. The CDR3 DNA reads TGTGCCAGCAGCTTAGACAGACAAGAGACCCAGTACTTC. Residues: CASSLDRQETQYF.

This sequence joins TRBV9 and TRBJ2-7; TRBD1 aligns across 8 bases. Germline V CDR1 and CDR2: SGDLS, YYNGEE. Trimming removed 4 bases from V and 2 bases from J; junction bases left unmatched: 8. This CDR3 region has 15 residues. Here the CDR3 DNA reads TGTGCCAGCAGCCCCCGGACAGGGTTGGCCTACGAGCAGTACTTC. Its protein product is CASSPRTGLAYEQYF.

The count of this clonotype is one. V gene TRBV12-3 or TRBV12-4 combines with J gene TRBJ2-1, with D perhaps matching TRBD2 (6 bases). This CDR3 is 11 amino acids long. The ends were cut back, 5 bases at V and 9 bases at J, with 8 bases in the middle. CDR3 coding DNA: TGTGCCAGCAGTCCGGGACTTGAGCAGTTCTTC. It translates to CASSPGLEQFF.

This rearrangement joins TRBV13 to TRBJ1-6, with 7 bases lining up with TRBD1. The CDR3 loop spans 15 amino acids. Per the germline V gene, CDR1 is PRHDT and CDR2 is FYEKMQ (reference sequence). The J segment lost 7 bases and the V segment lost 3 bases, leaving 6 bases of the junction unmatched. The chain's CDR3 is CASSLDRTQNSPLHF. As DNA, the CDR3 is TGTGCCAGCAGCTTGGACAGGACCCAAAATTCACCCCTCCACTTT. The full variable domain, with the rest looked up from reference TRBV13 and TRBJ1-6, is AAGVIQSPRHLIKEKRETATLKCYPIPRHDTVYWYQQGPGQDPQFLISFYEKMQSDKGSIPDRFSAQQFSDYHSELNMSSLELGDSALYFCASSLDRTQNSPLHFGNGTRLTVT.

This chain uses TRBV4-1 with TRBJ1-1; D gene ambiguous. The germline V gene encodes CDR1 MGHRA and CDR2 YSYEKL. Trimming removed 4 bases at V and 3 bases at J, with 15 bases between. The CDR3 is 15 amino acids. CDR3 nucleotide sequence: TGCGCCAGCAGCCTTCCAAGGGCTGGCGACACTGAAGCTTTCTTT. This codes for CASSLPRAGDTEAFF.

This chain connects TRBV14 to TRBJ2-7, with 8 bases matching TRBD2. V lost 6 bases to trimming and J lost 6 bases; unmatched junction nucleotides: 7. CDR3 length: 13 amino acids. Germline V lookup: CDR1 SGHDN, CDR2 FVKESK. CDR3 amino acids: CASSSGARTEQYF. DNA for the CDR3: TGTGCCAGCAGTAGCGGGGCAAGGACCGAGCAGTACTTC.

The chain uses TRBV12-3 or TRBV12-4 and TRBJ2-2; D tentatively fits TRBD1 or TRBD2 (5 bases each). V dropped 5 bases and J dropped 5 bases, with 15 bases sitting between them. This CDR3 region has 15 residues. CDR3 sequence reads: CASSLRGRPTGELFF. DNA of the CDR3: TGTGCCAGCAGTCTACGGGGCCGTCCGACCGGGGAGCTGTTTTTT.

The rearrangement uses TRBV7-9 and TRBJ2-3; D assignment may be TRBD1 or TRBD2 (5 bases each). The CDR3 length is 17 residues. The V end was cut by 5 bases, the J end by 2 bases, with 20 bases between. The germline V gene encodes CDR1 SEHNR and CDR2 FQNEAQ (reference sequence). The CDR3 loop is CASSPKRQGELTDTQYF. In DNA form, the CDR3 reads TGTGCCAGCAGCCCCAAACGGCAGGGAGAACTCACAGATACGCAGTATTTT.

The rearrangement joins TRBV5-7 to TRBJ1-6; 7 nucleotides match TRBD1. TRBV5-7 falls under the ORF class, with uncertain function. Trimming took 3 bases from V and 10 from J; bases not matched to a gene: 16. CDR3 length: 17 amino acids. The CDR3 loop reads CASSSGTGEAGGSPLHF. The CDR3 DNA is TGTGCCAGCAGCTCAGGCACAGGGGAGGCGGGTGGGTCACCCCTCCACTTT.

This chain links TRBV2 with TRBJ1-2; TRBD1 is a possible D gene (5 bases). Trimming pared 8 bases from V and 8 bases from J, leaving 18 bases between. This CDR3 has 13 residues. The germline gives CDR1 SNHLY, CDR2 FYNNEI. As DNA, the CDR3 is TGTGCCAGCCGCCGGGGAGAGGGGCTAGGCTACACCTTC. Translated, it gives CASRRGEGLGYTF.

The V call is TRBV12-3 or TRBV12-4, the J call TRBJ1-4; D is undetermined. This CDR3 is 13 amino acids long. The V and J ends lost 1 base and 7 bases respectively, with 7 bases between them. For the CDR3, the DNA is TGTGCCAGCAGTTTAGGGGGAAGTGAAAAACTGTTTTTT. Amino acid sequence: CASSLGGSEKLFF.